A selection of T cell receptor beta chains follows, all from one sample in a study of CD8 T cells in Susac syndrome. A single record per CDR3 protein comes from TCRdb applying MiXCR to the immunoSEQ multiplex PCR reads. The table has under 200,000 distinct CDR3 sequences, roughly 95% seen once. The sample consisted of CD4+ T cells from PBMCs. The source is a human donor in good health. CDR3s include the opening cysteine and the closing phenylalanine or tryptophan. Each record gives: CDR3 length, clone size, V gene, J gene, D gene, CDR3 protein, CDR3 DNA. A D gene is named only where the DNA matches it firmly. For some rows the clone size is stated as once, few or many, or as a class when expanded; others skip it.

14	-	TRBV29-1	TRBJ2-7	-	CSVEDAAGGYEQYF	TGCAGCGTTGAAGATGCGGCAGGAGGCTACGAGCAGTACTTC
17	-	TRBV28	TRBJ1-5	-	CASSIPQGGYSNQPQHF	TGTGCCAGCAGTATCCCACAGGGAGGGTATAGCAATCAGCCCCAGCATTTT
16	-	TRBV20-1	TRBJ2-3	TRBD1	CSARDFRQGSTDTQYF	TGCAGTGCTAGAGATTTCCGACAGGGGAGCACAGATACGCAGTATTTT
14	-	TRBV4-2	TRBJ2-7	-	CASSPSGNSYEQYF	TGTGCCAGCAGCCCTTCAGGAAACTCCTACGAGCAGTACTTC
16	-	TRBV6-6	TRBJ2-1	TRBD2	CASSYSEAGVSNEQFF	TGTGCCAGCAGTTACTCAGAGGCGGGAGTTTCGAATGAGCAGTTCTTC
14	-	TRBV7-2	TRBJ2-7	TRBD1	CASSERGTGDEQYF	TGTGCCAGCAGTGAGAGGGGGACAGGGGACGAGCAGTACTTC
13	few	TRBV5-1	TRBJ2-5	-	CASSLGPRETQYF	TGCGCCAGCAGCTTGGGGCCGAGGGAGACCCAGTACTTC
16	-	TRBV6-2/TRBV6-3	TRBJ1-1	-	CASSPFQGEGSTEAFF	TGTGCCAGCAGTCCATTTCAAGGAGAAGGTAGCACTGAAGCTTTCTTT
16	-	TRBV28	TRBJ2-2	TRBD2	CASRTGLAGVSGELFF	TGTGCCAGCAGGACGGGACTAGCGGGAGTAAGCGGGGAGCTGTTTTTT
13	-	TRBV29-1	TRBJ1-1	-	CSAIRDGNTEAFF	TGCAGCGCGATCCGGGACGGCAACACTGAAGCTTTCTTT
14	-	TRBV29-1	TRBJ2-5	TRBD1	CSVRRTGAGETQYF	TGCAGCGTCCGGAGGACAGGGGCAGGCGAGACCCAGTACTTC
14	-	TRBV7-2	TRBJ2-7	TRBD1	CASSRDRGKYEQYF	TGTGCCAGCAGCAGGGACAGGGGGAAGTACGAGCAGTACTTC
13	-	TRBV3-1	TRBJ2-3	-	CASSYEGRPTQYF	TGTGCCAGCAGCTACGAAGGGAGGCCTACGCAGTATTTT
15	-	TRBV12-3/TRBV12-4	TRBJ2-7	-	CASSFGGGGPYEQYF	TGTGCCAGCAGTTTCGGGGGCGGGGGACCCTACGAGCAGTACTTC
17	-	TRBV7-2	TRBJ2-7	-	CASSLEGATGYPYEQYF	TGTGCCAGCAGCTTAGAAGGTGCCACAGGGTATCCCTACGAGCAGTACTTC